These 27 T cell receptor beta chains share one sample of origin, sequenced in a study of T cells in Graves' hyperthyroidism and ophthalmopathy (dated by TCRdb to the late 2010s). Receptors were amplified or captured by multiplex PCR. The sequencer was an Illumina HiSeq 2000. The TCR beta CDR3 regions were amplified from RNA transcripts. A first-round RT-PCR of the TCR CDR3 used the HTBI primer set with the Qiagen OneStep RT-PCR kit. The raw public reads went through TCRdb reprocessing: fastp at Q25, MiXCR clone calling, in-frame beta chains kept. Records with the same CDR3 protein are collapsed into one entry carrying the most frequent genes and DNA. Present in this sample are about 290,000 distinct CDR3 sequences, roughly 15% of which were seen just once. Of the sample, under 35% falls within the top ten clones. Sequencing was carried out using blood. The receptors were sampled from a woman in her forties or fifties with Graves' hyperthyroidism that later progressed to Graves' ophthalmopathy.

This clonotype appeared once. This may stem from a read error, because a much larger clone lies one nucleotide away. The rearrangement uses TRBV5-1 and TRBJ2-5; the D gene is possibly TRBD2 (6 bases). The CDR3 has 15 residues. V gave up 0 bases and J gave up 5 bases, with 14 bases separating them. Germline CDR1 and CDR2: SGHRS and YFSETQ. In DNA, the CDR3 is TGCGCCAGCAGCTTGGCCGCGACTAGGGAGGAGACCCAGTACTTC. It codes for CASSLAATREETQYF.

The V gene is TRBV4-1, the J gene TRBJ2-5; D may be TRBD1 (7 bases). Germline CDR1 is MGHRA and CDR2 is YSYEKL. The CDR3 runs to 14 residues. The V end was cut by 4 bases, the J end by 7 bases, with 16 bases between. CDR3: CASSPTGDLGTQYF. CDR3 bases: TGCGCCAGCAGCCCAACAGGGGACTTAGGGACCCAGTACTTC.

This clonotype turned up a few times. The chain employs TRBV5-5 and TRBJ2-5; 10 bases line up with TRBD2. The germline V gene encodes CDR1 SGHKS and CDR2 YYEKEE (reference sequence). The trim removed 3 bases at V and 2 bases at J, leaving 1 base unmatched. The CDR3 consists of 14 residues. CDR3 bases: TGTGCCAGCAGCTCGGGACTAGCGCAAGAGACCCAGTACTTC. Its protein product is CASSSGLAQETQYF.

This clonotype was picked up a small number of times. The V gene is TRBV5-6, the J gene TRBJ2-5; no clear D gene. This CDR3 contains 15 residues. Germline-derived CDR1 and CDR2 are SGHDT and YYEEEE. V lost 3 bases and J lost 1, with 13 bases in between. The CDR3 is CASSYLRRLQETQYF. As DNA, the CDR3 is TGTGCCAGCAGCTACCTCCGGCGGCTCCAAGAGACCCAGTACTTC. Full variable domain (missing parts from reference TRBV5-6 and TRBJ2-5): DAGVTQSPTHLIKTRGQQVTLRCSPKSGHDTVSWYQQALGQGPQFIFQYYEEEERQRGNFPDRFSGHQFPNYSSELNVNALLLGDSALYLCASSYLRRLQETQYFGPGTRLLVL.

The chain combines TRBV14 with TRBJ2-7; D is unresolved. Germline V gene sequence: CDR1 SGHDN, CDR2 FVKESK. This CDR3 is 15 amino acids long. Trimming took 3 bases from V and 5 from J, leaving 17 bases between them. The CDR3 region is CASSQISRMRDEQYF. Here the CDR3 DNA reads TGTGCCAGCAGCCAGATTAGCAGGATGCGTGACGAGCAGTACTTC. Looking up the rest from reference TRBV14 and TRBJ2-7 gives the full variable domain: EAGVTQFPSHSVIEKGQTVTLRCDPISGHDNLYWYRRVMGKEIKFLLHFVKESKQDESGMPNNRFLAERTGGTYSTLKVQPAELEDSGVYFCASSQISRMRDEQYFGPGTRLTVT.

There are many counts of this clonotype. V and J are TRBV28 and TRBJ1-2; TRBD1 is a possible D gene (5 bases). V lost 2 bases and J 8 bases, leaving 15 bases between the germline ends. CDR3 length: 14 amino acids. Germline assignment: CDR1 MDHEN and CDR2 SYDVKM. CDR3 in amino acids: CASSLRGPRRGYTF. Here the CDR3 DNA reads TGTGCCAGCAGTTTAAGGGGCCCCAGGCGGGGCTACACCTTC.

Many counts were recorded for this clonotype. The V call is TRBV5-1, the J call TRBJ2-7; a weak D match, TRBD2 (6 bases). The CDR3 length is 11 residues. Trimming took off 3 bases at V and 12 bases at J, with 13 bases between the two ends. Germline-derived CDR1 and CDR2 are SGHRS and YFSETQ. The CDR3: CASSWAGRGYF. CDR3 nucleotides: TGCGCCAGCAGCTGGGCGGGACGAGGGTACTTC.

This clonotype was counted at least ten times. The chain has TRBV18 and TRBJ1-3; D remains unclear. CDR3 length: 14 residues. Germline loops: CDR1 KGHSH, CDR2 LQKENI. Trimming cost V 6 bases and J 1 base, with 10 bases left between them. The CDR3 loop reads CASSSTGSGNTIYF. CDR3 DNA sequence: TGTGCCAGCTCGTCGACTGGTTCTGGAAACACCATATATTTT.

The sample holds a few counts of this clonotype. Possible read error: a much larger clone is one base away. The chain is built from TRBV2 and TRBJ1-1; no firm D call. CDR3 length equals 13 residues. Germline CDR1 is SNHLY and CDR2 is FYNNEI. The CDR3 DNA follows: TGTGCCAGCAGTGAACTGGCAAAGACTGTAGCTTTCTTT. It encodes CASSELAKTVAFF.

This clonotype was picked up many times. The CDR3 sequence: CASSPEEGYTF. The CDR3 DNA is TGTGCCAGCAGTCCCGAAGAAGGCTACACCTTC. The V call is TRBV28, the J call TRBJ1-2; unclear D gene. Per germline, CDR1 MDHEN and CDR2 SYDVKM. This CDR3 spans 11 amino acids. Trimming took 5 bases from V and 8 from J, leaving 9 bases between them.

This clonotype has a count of ten or more. This chain links TRBV7-9 with TRBJ2-7, with a tentative D call TRBD1 (6 bases). V was pared by 5 bases and J by 2 bases, with 10 bases between. The CDR3 length is 13 residues. Germline V gene sequence: CDR1 SEHNR, CDR2 FQNEAQ (reference sequence). Written as DNA, the CDR3 is TGTGCCAGCAGCGCGGACAGTGCCTACGAGCAGTACTTC. Residues: CASSADSAYEQYF.

This clonotype appeared many times. The chain is built from TRBV24-1 and TRBJ2-2; D call uncertain. This CDR3 has 14 residues. The ends were cut back, 9 bases at V and 0 bases at J, with 10 bases in the middle. Germline values: CDR1 KGHDR, CDR2 SFDVKD. In DNA, the CDR3 is TGTGCCACCGTAGACAACTCGAACACCGGGGAGCTGTTTTTT. This sequence encodes CATVDNSNTGELFF.

This clonotype was seen repeatedly, ten times or more. The CDR3 reads CASRTRDRGKRQYF. The CDR3 DNA reads TGCGCCAGCAGGACCCGGGACAGGGGAAAGAGGCAGTACTTC. The chain has TRBV10-2 and TRBJ2-7, with 10 bases fitting TRBD1. The germline V gene encodes CDR1 WSHSY and CDR2 SAAADI. The V gene end was trimmed by 6 bases and the J gene end by 9 bases; junction bases not matched to a gene: 11. This CDR3 is 14 amino acids long.

There are a few counts of this clonotype. The V gene is TRBV12-3 or TRBV12-4, the J gene TRBJ1-5; weak D call: TRBD1 (5 bases). The CDR3 totals 15 residues. Deletions cut 2 bases from V and 7 bases from J, with 15 bases between. As DNA, the CDR3 is TGTGCCAGCAGTTTAATGGGGCAGGGAGGACAGCCCCAGCATTTT. Translated: CASSLMGQGGQPQHF.

This clonotype has at least ten counts. The J gene is TRBJ2-1, the V gene TRBV30; 8 nucleotides line up with TRBD2. This CDR3 is built from 15 residues. Germline values: CDR1 GTSNPN, CDR2 SVGIG (reference sequence). The J segment lost 1 base and the V segment lost 5 bases, leaving 7 bases of the junction unmatched. In DNA form, the CDR3 reads TGTGCCTGGGGGGGGGCTAGCGGGTCCTACAATGAGCAGTTCTTC. The encoded protein is CAWGGASGSYNEQFF.

This clonotype came up once. V is TRBV20-1 and J is TRBJ2-1, with D uncertain. The CDR3 sequence is 12 residues long. In germline, CDR1 is DFQATT, CDR2 SNEGSKA (reference sequence). Trimming took off 3 bases at V and 5 bases at J, with 8 bases between the two ends. CDR3 amino acids: CSARWLNNEQFF. DNA for the CDR3: TGCAGTGCTAGGTGGCTAAACAATGAGCAGTTCTTC.

There are many counts of this clonotype. The chain couples TRBV28 to TRBJ1-2; D gene ambiguous. V was cut by 3 bases and J by 5 bases, with 7 bases left in between. This CDR3 has 12 amino acids. Germline assignment: CDR1 MDHEN and CDR2 SYDVKM. CDR3 nucleotide sequence: TGTGCCAGCAGTTTTACGGGATATGGCTACACCTTC. Translation gives CASSFTGYGYTF.

Worth noting for this clonotype: Being one base from a much bigger clone, this may be a read error. The chain carries TRBV12-5 and TRBJ2-3; D unclear. The CDR3 loop spans 12 amino acids. Trimming removed 7 bases from V and 5 bases from J, with 10 bases in between. Per germline, CDR1 LGHNT and CDR2 FRNRAP. Here the CDR3 DNA reads TGTGCTAGTGCCTCAGGCAAAGATACGCAGTATTTT. This codes for CASASGKDTQYF.

The chain recombines TRBV20-1 with TRBJ1-4; D unclear. The CDR3 consists of 15 residues. The V end lost 1 base, the J end lost 2 bases, and 11 bases lay between the germline ends. Germline-derived CDR1 and CDR2 are DFQATT and SNEGSKA (reference sequence). The CDR3 sequence: CSARGTGGTNEKLFF. CDR3 DNA: TGCAGTGCTAGAGGGACGGGCGGGACTAATGAAAAACTGTTTTTT.

This clonotype was recorded at least ten times. The chain uses TRBV11-2 and TRBJ2-7; a weak D match, TRBD1 (6 bases). Germline values: CDR1 SGHAT, CDR2 FQNNGV. The CDR3 runs to 18 residues. V shed 7 bases and J shed 4 bases, with 29 bases lying between them. The CDR3, as DNA: TGTGCCAGCACGGGCAGGGGATGGGGAGCCCTTAAACGGTACGAGCAGTACTTC. It encodes CASTGRGWGALKRYEQYF.

The chain couples TRBV20-1 to TRBJ2-2; weak D call: TRBD2 (6 bases). V was pared by 3 bases and J by 13 bases, with 15 bases between. This CDR3 has 12 amino acids. Per the germline V gene, CDR1 is DFQATT and CDR2 is SNEGSKA (reference sequence). The CDR3 sequence is CSAREPGEGLFF. As DNA, the CDR3 is TGCAGTGCTAGGGAACCGGGGGAAGGGCTGTTTTTT.

This clonotype has a count of ten or more. V and J are TRBV27 and TRBJ1-2; maybe TRBD1 (5 bases). Trimming cost V 2 bases and J 4 bases, with 11 bases left between them. Germline V gives CDR1 MNHEY, CDR2 SMNVEV (reference sequence). This CDR3 region has 14 residues. Here the CDR3 DNA reads TGTGCCAGCAGTTTAGCCGGACAAATCTATGGCTACACCTTC. This codes for CASSLAGQIYGYTF.

This clonotype was seen a handful of times. For the CDR3, the DNA is TGTGCCAGCTCATCGTGGAGTACCGGAGACAATGAGCAGTTCTTC. It yields the protein CASSSWSTGDNEQFF. This chain links TRBV18 with TRBJ2-1; no definite D call. V lost 5 bases and J 5 bases, leaving 16 bases between the germline ends. The germline gives CDR1 KGHSH, CDR2 LQKENI. The CDR3 is made up of 15 amino acids.

This clonotype has more than one count but fewer than ten. The chain uses TRBV28 and TRBJ2-1, with D maybe TRBD2 (5 bases). The CDR3 has 15 residues. CDR1 and CDR2 from the germline V gene are MDHEN and SYDVKM. Trimming removed 6 bases at V and 2 bases at J, with 14 bases between. The CDR3 loop reads CASRSRGSPYNEQFF. DNA for the CDR3: TGTGCCAGCAGGTCTCGAGGGAGCCCCTACAATGAGCAGTTCTTC.

Ten or more counts support this clonotype. This sequence joins TRBV7-9 and TRBJ1-4; 8 bases agree with TRBD1. V lost 5 bases to trimming and J lost 4 bases; unmatched junction nucleotides: 9. CDR1 and CDR2 (germline): SEHNR, FQNEAQ (reference sequence). The CDR3 length is 16 residues. The CDR3 protein is CASSPGQGARNEKLFF. Here the CDR3 DNA reads TGTGCCAGCAGCCCCGGGCAGGGGGCGCGTAATGAAAAACTGTTTTTT.

The CDR3 loop is CASSKLAGGNEQFF. Here the CDR3 DNA reads TGTGCCAGCAGTAAACTAGCGGGAGGGAATGAGCAGTTCTTC. This rearrangement joins TRBV6-1 to TRBJ2-1; 13 bases map to TRBD2. CDR3 length equals 14 residues. The germline V gene encodes CDR1 MNHNS and CDR2 SASEGT. Unmatched junction bases numbered 2, after V lost 5 bases and J lost 7 bases.

In the case of this clonotype: Possible read error: a much larger clone is one base away. The CDR3 region is CANSFERGNEQFF. CDR3 nucleotide sequence: TGTGCCAACAGCTTTGAGCGGGGGAATGAGCAGTTCTTC. The V gene is TRBV11-2, the J gene TRBJ2-1, with 8 bases identical to TRBD2. The CDR3 has 13 amino acids. Per the germline V gene, CDR1 is SGHAT and CDR2 is FQNNGV.